The entry that follows covers one TCR beta chain sequence. Antigen: not known. Amplified TCR beta CDR3 regions came from RNA transcripts. HTBI primers drove first-round RT-PCR of the TCR CDR3. Each CDR3 protein gets one entry after TCRdb re-called the multiplex PCR reads with MiXCR. The repertoire holds around 400,000 distinct CDR3 sequences, with more than 20% as singletons. This sample stems from a study of T cells in Graves' hyperthyroidism and ophthalmopathy. Whole-study context: Peripheral blood draws took place at initial diagnosis, ahead of any treatment.

The study's findings and limits: The blood repertoire included most of the expanded thyroid clonotypes above 0.001.

Germline V gives CDR1 MNHNY, CDR2 SVGAGI (reference sequence). V lost 0 bases, J lost 0 bases, and 6 bases lay in between. The CDR3 loop spans 16 amino acids. This receptor was obtained from a man between 50 and 59 years old with Graves' hyperthyroidism. V and J are TRBV6-6 and TRBJ2-6; D ambiguous. The sequenced sample consisted of blood. The CDR3 DNA is TGTGCCAGCAGTTACTCGGCGAGCTCTGGGGCCAACGTCCTGACTTTC. Residues: CASSYSASSGANVLTF.